The 20 T cell receptor beta chains given below trace back to one sample, sequenced in a study of blood T cell repertoires in COVID-19. The assay was immunoSEQ multiplex PCR, and TCRdb's table has in-frame clones only and misses some. The data contain approximately 390,000 clones, 87% of them singletons. Sequenced: peripheral blood. The receptors come from a woman aged 60-75 years with COVID-19, enrolled during active disease.

This clone was seen just once. The chain links TRBV12-3 or TRBV12-4 to TRBJ2-7; the match to TRBD1 covers 7 bases. The CDR3 consists of 13 residues. The V and J ends lost 5 bases and 5 bases, in that order; junction bases with no gene match: 6. CDR3 sequence: CASSRDSKDEQYF. The DNA of the CDR3 is TGTGCCAGCAGTAGGGACAGTAAGGACGAGCAGTACTTC.

V gene TRBV4-2 combines with J gene TRBJ1-1; 8 bases fit TRBD1. Per germline, CDR1 LGHNA and CDR2 YNFKEQ. The CDR3 is 17 residues long. The V segment lost 6 bases and the J segment 1 base; nucleotides outside the gene matches: 13. CDR3 amino acids: CASSPLNPRGRNTEAFF. CDR3 DNA sequence: TGTGCCAGCAGTCCACTTAACCCCAGGGGGCGGAACACTGAAGCTTTCTTT.

This clone came up once. This CDR3 reads CASSASSGGRENTGELFF. The CDR3 region has the DNA TGTGCCAGCAGTGCGTCTAGCGGGGGCCGCGAGAACACCGGGGAGCTGTTTTTT. J is TRBJ2-2 and V is TRBV6-1, with 10 bases matching TRBD2. V lost 4 bases, J lost 1 base, and 9 bases stayed unmatched. The CDR3 extends over 18 amino acids. Germline V gene lookup returns CDR1 MNHNS and CDR2 SASEGT.

The chain carries TRBV2 and TRBJ2-7, with 7 bases matching TRBD1. The V gene's germline CDR1 is SNHLY and CDR2 FYNNEI. Trimming cost V 6 bases and J 2 bases; bases outside gene matches: 10. The CDR3 is 15 amino acids. CDR3 loop: CASSQKTGQAYEQYF. CDR3 sequence (DNA): TGTGCCAGCAGCCAAAAGACCGGACAGGCCTACGAGCAGTACTTC. Full variable domain (remainder filled in from reference TRBV2 and TRBJ2-7): EPEVTQTPSHQVTQMGQEVILRCVPISNHLYFYWYRQILGQKVEFLVSFYNNEISEKSEIFDDQFSVERPDGSNFTLKIRSTKLEDSAMYFCASSQKTGQAYEQYFGPGTRLTVT.

The V and J genes are TRBV7-8 and TRBJ2-4, with 7 bases that match TRBD1. This CDR3 comprises 19 residues. V lost 5 bases to trimming and J lost 0 bases; unmatched junction nucleotides: 16. Germline V gene data show CDR1 as SGHVS and CDR2 as FQNEAQ. DNA of the CDR3: TGTGCCAGCAGCCCCCAGGGGGTCGGTCAGTTCCTAGCCAAAAACATTCAGTACTTC. Protein: CASSPQGVGQFLAKNIQYF.

The chain links TRBV3-1 (or the pseudogene TRBV3-2) to TRBJ1-1; 11 nucleotides line up with TRBD1. J lost 1 base, V lost 4 bases, and 11 bases had no gene match. Germline CDR1 is LGHDT and CDR2 is YNNKEL (reference sequence). The CDR3 totals 18 residues. CDR3: CASSRNPGTGGPNTEAFF. DNA of the CDR3: TGTGCCAGCAGCCGCAACCCCGGGACAGGGGGACCGAACACTGAAGCTTTCTTT.

V and J are TRBV12-3 or TRBV12-4 and TRBJ1-6, with unresolved D. The V end lost 7 bases, the J end lost 11 bases, and 15 bases lay between the germline ends. This CDR3 region has 13 residues. The CDR3 loop reads CASTEGPVTPLHF. CDR3 DNA: TGTGCCAGCACGGAGGGCCCGGTGACACCCCTCCACTTT.

V and J are TRBV6-1 and TRBJ1-1; TRBD1 aligns across 8 bases. The CDR3 sequence is 15 residues long. V shed 2 bases and J 3 bases; nucleotides not matched to a gene: 5. Germline CDR1 reads MNHNS; CDR2 reads SASEGT. This CDR3 is CASSERTGGYTEAFF. CDR3 in DNA: TGTGCCAGCAGTGAAAGAACAGGGGGATACACTGAAGCTTTCTTT.

CDR3 amino acids: CATSLSGRQGVHEQYF. CDR3 in DNA: TGTGCCACCAGTTTATCGGGCCGACAGGGCGTACACGAGCAGTACTTC. J is TRBJ2-7 and V is TRBV15, with 7 bases identical to TRBD1. The CDR3 consists of 16 residues. Germline V lookup: CDR1 LNHNV, CDR2 YYDKDF (reference sequence). V gave up 6 bases and J gave up 5 bases; unmatched junction bases: 16.

This chain joins TRBV11-3 and TRBJ1-1; 11 nucleotides match TRBD1. The germline CDR1 and CDR2 sequences are SGHNT and YENEEA. The J segment lost 0 bases and the V segment lost 5 bases, leaving 5 bases of the junction unmatched. The CDR3 loop spans 16 amino acids. Here the CDR3 reads CASSKGQGDMNTEAFF. Written as DNA, the CDR3 is TGTGCCAGCAGCAAGGGACAGGGGGACATGAACACTGAAGCTTTCTTT.

V is TRBV4-1 and J is TRBJ1-5, with unresolved D. Deletions cut 0 bases from V and 0 bases from J, with 12 bases between. There are 17 residues in the CDR3. The germline CDR1 and CDR2 sequences are MGHRA and YSYEKL. CDR3: CASSQERAADSNQPQHF. For the CDR3, the DNA is TGCGCCAGCAGCCAAGAAAGGGCAGCGGATAGCAATCAGCCCCAGCATTTT.

About this clone itself: Other DNA sequences in this specimen translate into the identical CDR3. This sequence joins TRBV3-1 (or the pseudogene TRBV3-2) and TRBJ1-3; D remains ambiguous. The CDR3 has 13 residues. Germline values: CDR1 LGHDT, CDR2 YNNKEL (reference sequence). V gave up 3 bases and J gave up 4 bases, with 7 bases separating them. The CDR3: CASSHLAGNTIYF. CDR3 in DNA: TGTGCCAGCAGCCACTTGGCCGGAAACACCATATATTTT.

V and J are TRBV18 and TRBJ1-1, with 7 bases lining up with TRBD1. There are 13 residues in the CDR3. The germline V gene encodes CDR1 KGHSH and CDR2 LQKENI. V shed 4 bases, J shed 10 bases, and the junction held 9 bases outside the gene matches. CDR3 in amino acids: CASSHDRDTVAFF. The CDR3 coding sequence is TGTGCCAGCTCACATGACAGGGATACAGTAGCTTTCTTT.

This clone is a singleton in its sample. This chain joins TRBV19 and TRBJ1-4; 8 nucleotides agree with TRBD1. The CDR3 is 13 amino acids. V gave up 7 bases and J gave up 7 bases; unmatched junction bases: 5. CDR1 is LNHDA, CDR2 SQIVND, per germline (reference sequence). CDR3 in amino acids: CASIGDRTEKLFF. CDR3 DNA: TGTGCCAGTATTGGGGACAGGACTGAAAAACTGTTTTTT.

The chain carries TRBV4-2 and TRBJ1-4, with D perhaps TRBD1 (5 bases). The CDR3 runs to 15 residues. The V gene's germline CDR1 is LGHNA and CDR2 YNFKEQ. Trimming pared 2 bases from V and 7 bases from J, leaving 14 bases between. For the CDR3, the DNA is TGTGCCAGCAGCCAAATCCAGGGAGGTCGTGAAAAACTGTTTTTT. Encoded protein: CASSQIQGGREKLFF.

The genes are TRBV5-5 and TRBJ1-2; a possible D gene is TRBD1 (6 bases). The CDR3 consists of 13 residues. Looked up from germline, CDR1 is SGHKS and CDR2 is YYEKEE (reference sequence). Trimming took off 4 bases at V and 4 bases at J, with 11 bases between the two ends. In nucleotides, the CDR3 is TGTGCCAGCAGCACGCCGACAGGCTATGGCTACACCTTC. It yields the protein CASSTPTGYGYTF.

The chain recombines TRBV11-3 with TRBJ2-7; weak D call: TRBD2 (6 bases). Germline loops: CDR1 SGHNT, CDR2 YENEEA. Trimming shortened V by 1 base and J by 6 bases, and 10 bases separated the two germline ends. The CDR3 is 13 residues long. The CDR3 bases are TGTGCCAGCAGCTTAGCAGGAGGGGCCGAGCAGTACTTC. Residues: CASSLAGGAEQYF.

This clone was recorded once. The rearrangement joins TRBV21-1 to TRBJ1-4; TRBD1, as called in the table, went unchecked against the DNA. TRBV21-1 is assigned pseudogene status. This CDR3 is built from 15 residues. DNA of the CDR3: TGTGCCAGCAGCGGGCGTGAGGGGGTACGAGAAAAACTGTTTTTT. Translating gives CASSGREGVREKLFF.

The rearrangement links TRBV3-1 (or the pseudogene TRBV3-2) to TRBJ2-1, with 10 bases that match TRBD2. Germline trimming cut 1 base from V and 14 bases from J; bases unmatched to any gene: 5. CDR1 is LGHDT and CDR2 is YNNKEL in the germline V gene (reference sequence). The length of the CDR3 is 13 residues. The CDR3 DNA sequence: TGTGCCAGCAGCCAAGGTAGCGGGGGGCGGAAGTTCTTC. This gives the protein CASSQGSGGRKFF.

The chain has TRBV5-1 and TRBJ1-1; 8 bases match TRBD1. Germline V gene lookup returns CDR1 SGHRS and CDR2 YFSETQ. The CDR3 contains 13 residues. Trimming at V came to 5 bases and at J to 8 bases, leaving 8 bases not matched to a gene. For the CDR3, the DNA is TGCGCCAGCAGTCAGACAGGGGAAAACGAAGCTTTCTTT. This gives the protein CASSQTGENEAFF.